This entry lists 32 T cell receptor beta chains sequenced from one sample in a study of T cells expressing NK-cell markers (dated by TCRdb to 2019 to 2021). The library was generated by 5' RACE. The sequencing machine was an Illumina HiSeq 2000. TCRdb reprocessed the reads, so every CDR3 protein sequence counts as one entry and DNA is not shown. This sample's table lists a few hundred thousand distinct CDR3 sequences. The top ten clonotypes cover approximately 1.5% of the sample. The specimen sequenced was blood T cells: a sorted CD56 or NKG2C T cell subset, CD4+ or CD8+ T cells, or bulk PBMC T cells (not recorded which). The receptors were gathered from a woman in her forties or fifties in good health. Donor details come from another sample of the same person, matched by shared clones.

CDR3 residues: CASGGIRTYNEQFF. The chain has TRBV3-1 and TRBJ2-1; TCRdb outputs TRBD2, but without DNA this stays unchecked. Germline lookup yields CDR1 LGHDT and CDR2 YNNKEL (reference sequence). There are 14 residues in the CDR3.

This chain links TRBV20-1 with TRBJ2-5; TCRdb picks TRBD1, but there is no DNA to check that call. The CDR3 totals 15 residues. From germline, CDR1 is DFQATT and CDR2 SNEGSKA (reference sequence). The CDR3 here is CSARDQGRPRGTQYF.

The rearrangement links TRBV15 to TRBJ2-5. CDR3 length equals 14 residues. Germline V gene data show CDR1 as LNHNV and CDR2 as YYDKDF (reference sequence). CDR3 in amino acids: CATSRDRREETQYF.

The CDR3 loop reads CASLRTGDNIQYF. The V and J genes are TRBV6-2 or TRBV6-3 and TRBJ2-4; TCRdb indicates TRBD1, and absent DNA this call remains unverified. The germline V gene encodes CDR1 MNHEY and CDR2 SVGEGT. The CDR3 sequence is 13 residues long.

V gene TRBV12-3 or TRBV12-4 combines with J gene TRBJ2-2; TCRdb's assignment of TRBD2 cannot be checked, as there is no DNA. This CDR3 spans 16 amino acids. The CDR3 sequence is CASSFSGGGGTGELFF.

The chain couples TRBV3-1 to TRBJ1-5; TCRdb reports TRBD1, a call that lacks DNA to check it against. Germline CDR1 and CDR2: LGHDT and YNNKEL (reference sequence). The CDR3 spans 15 residues. The CDR3 reads CASSQGGDRAQPQHF.

This chain uses TRBV12-3 or TRBV12-4 with TRBJ1-1; the D call from TCRdb, TRBD1, cannot be confirmed without DNA. The CDR3 runs 16 residues. The CDR3 here is CASSSQGAMRNTEAFF.

V and J are TRBV29-1 and TRBJ2-1; TCRdb picks TRBD2, but there is no DNA to check that call. The CDR3 has 12 amino acids. The germline CDR1 and CDR2 sequences are SQVTM and ANQGSEA. Here the CDR3 reads CSVIAGVDEQFF.

The rearrangement joins TRBV29-1 to TRBJ2-1; the D call from TCRdb, TRBD1, cannot be confirmed without DNA. The CDR3 covers 14 residues. The germline CDR1 and CDR2 sequences are SQVTM and ANQGSEA. The CDR3 protein is CSAEDRDRVSEQFF.

The chain joins TRBV30 to TRBJ2-2; TCRdb's D gene call, TRBD2, goes unchecked for lack of DNA. The CDR3 covers 15 residues. The germline CDR1 and CDR2 sequences are GTSNPN and SVGIG (reference sequence). This CDR3 is CAWSSGRAGTGELFF. The entire variable domain, with the rest obtained from reference TRBV30 and TRBJ2-2, is as follows: SQTIHQWPATLVQPVGSPLSLECTVEGTSNPNLYWYRQAAGRGLQLLFYSVGIGQISSEVPQNLSASRPQDRQFILSSKKLLLSDSGFYLCAWSSGRAGTGELFFGEGSRLTVL.

CDR3 amino acids: CASRGGKNIQYF. The rearrangement uses TRBV6-1 and TRBJ2-4; TCRdb lists TRBD1, though no DNA is available to test this call. The CDR3 loop spans 12 amino acids. CDR1 is MNHNS and CDR2 is SASEGT in the germline V gene.

This chain connects TRBV20-1 to TRBJ2-7; TCRdb's D call, TRBD1, is unchecked because there is no DNA. This CDR3 is 14 amino acids long. CDR1 is DFQATT and CDR2 is SNEGSKA in the germline V gene (reference sequence). CDR3 sequence: CSARDPRGKYEQYF.

The chain is built from TRBV2 and TRBJ2-7. The CDR3 covers 13 residues. Germline loops: CDR1 SNHLY, CDR2 FYNNEI. The CDR3 sequence: CASEGAGVHEQYF.

The chain joins TRBV3-1 to TRBJ2-3; TCRdb outputs TRBD1, but without DNA this stays unchecked. This CDR3 comprises 16 residues. CDR1 is LGHDT, CDR2 YNNKEL, per germline (reference sequence). The CDR3 spells CASSPFRGGFTDTQYF.

This sequence joins TRBV5-1 and TRBJ2-1; without DNA, the TCRdb call of TRBD1 cannot be checked. The germline V gene encodes CDR1 SGHRS and CDR2 YFSETQ. This CDR3 has 16 amino acids. Here the CDR3 reads CASSPGTQGLYNEQFF.

The CDR3 loop reads CASSEFSRPEETQYF. V is TRBV2 and J is TRBJ2-5. This CDR3 region has 15 residues. Germline values: CDR1 SNHLY, CDR2 FYNNEI.

The chain couples TRBV5-1 to TRBJ2-3; as DNA is missing, the TRBD2 call by TCRdb cannot be tested. The CDR3 extends over 19 amino acids. CDR1 is SGHRS and CDR2 is YFSETQ in the germline V gene. Here the CDR3 reads CASSGWTSGRAGATDTQYF.

The V call is TRBV21-1, the J call TRBJ2-4; TCRdb picks TRBD1, but there is no DNA to check that call. TRBV21-1 counts as a pseudogene. This CDR3 spans 14 amino acids. The CDR3 loop is CARRQGIAKNIQYF.

The V call is TRBV6-5, the J call TRBJ2-1; TCRdb calls TRBD2, which cannot be checked without DNA. The germline V gene has CDR1 MNHEY and CDR2 SVGAGI. The CDR3 length is 14 residues. The CDR3 protein is CASSRLAGLNEQFF.

J is TRBJ2-4 and V is TRBV5-1; the D call from TCRdb, TRBD1, cannot be confirmed without DNA. The CDR3 contains 15 residues. Germline CDR1 is SGHRS and CDR2 is YFSETQ. CDR3 region: CASSSSRGGPNIQYF.

The rearrangement uses TRBV18 and TRBJ1-1. The length of the CDR3 is 14 residues. Germline V gene data show CDR1 as KGHSH and CDR2 as LQKENI. This CDR3 is CASSRQVANTEAFF.

The V gene is TRBV5-1, the J gene TRBJ2-1. The CDR3 totals 15 residues. Germline V gives CDR1 SGHRS, CDR2 YFSETQ. The CDR3 sequence: CASSPRTGAYNEQFF.

This chain links TRBV18 with TRBJ2-7; TCRdb reports TRBD1, a call that lacks DNA to check it against. CDR1 is KGHSH and CDR2 is LQKENI in the germline V gene. CDR3 size: 14 residues. The CDR3 here is CASSPMAGGYEQYF.

The CDR3 reads CSVEEGGFTDTQYF. The chain combines TRBV29-1 with TRBJ2-3; TCRdb indicates TRBD2, and absent DNA this call remains unverified. Germline values: CDR1 SQVTM, CDR2 ANQGSEA. The CDR3 length is 14 residues.

V usage is TRBV19 and J usage is TRBJ2-4. Germline CDR1 and CDR2: LNHDA and SQIVND (reference sequence). This CDR3 contains 16 residues. CDR3 amino acids: CASSMRQTLAKNIQYF.

The genes are TRBV5-1 and TRBJ2-7; lacking DNA, the TRBD1 call made by TCRdb goes unchecked. Germline V gives CDR1 SGHRS, CDR2 YFSETQ. The CDR3 has 16 amino acids. CDR3 region: CASSLATGTESYEQYF.

The genes are TRBV5-1 and TRBJ2-1; TCRdb lists TRBD1, though no DNA is available to test this call. The CDR3 is 13 residues long. Germline V gene sequence: CDR1 SGHRS, CDR2 YFSETQ. The CDR3 reads CASSPHRGNEQFF. Variable domain in full (rest from reference TRBV5-1 and TRBJ2-1): KAGVTQTPRYLIKTRGQQVTLSCSPISGHRSVSWYQQTPGQGLQFLFEYFSETQRNKGNFPGRFSGRQFSNSRSEMNVSTLELGDSALYLCASSPHRGNEQFFGPGTRLTVL.

This sequence joins TRBV12-3 or TRBV12-4 and TRBJ2-1; TCRdb reports TRBD1, a call that lacks DNA to check it against. The CDR3 sequence is 13 residues long. The CDR3 spells CASSLGARDEQFF.

The chain combines TRBV2 with TRBJ2-3; TCRdb selects TRBD2, and the lack of DNA leaves this call unchecked. The CDR3 has 13 amino acids. From germline, CDR1 is SNHLY and CDR2 FYNNEI. CDR3 amino acids: CASASGRRDTQYF.

The chain carries TRBV7-8 and TRBJ2-3; no DNA is available, so the TRBD2 call from TCRdb remains unchecked. CDR3 length equals 14 residues. Germline V gene data show CDR1 as SGHVS and CDR2 as FQNEAQ. The CDR3 reads CASSFRLEWDTQYF.

This sequence joins TRBV20-1 and TRBJ2-2; the TCRdb D gene call, TRBD2, has no DNA to confirm it. The CDR3 has 13 residues. In germline, CDR1 is DFQATT, CDR2 SNEGSKA (reference sequence). CDR3 loop: CSARERGTRELFF.

The rearrangement joins TRBV5-1 to TRBJ2-1. Germline V gene sequence: CDR1 SGHRS, CDR2 YFSETQ. The CDR3 is 13 amino acids. CDR3 region: CASSPLAYNEQFF.